The 20 T cell receptor beta chains presented below share a single source sample, sequenced in a study of human T cells and chemical hapten exposure. TCRdb itself ran the RACE reads through MiXCR, one entry per CDR3 protein. The table lists approximately 57,000 distinct CDR3 sequences, 9.5% to 10% of them singletons. Time point indicated: pre-sensitization, week 0. Treatment defined: therapeutic diphenylcyclopropenone sensitization with weekly scalp DPC. Sequences were derived from whole blood, sampled in connection with sensitization to the hapten diphenylcyclopropenone (DPC). The receptors were sampled from a man between 40 and 49 years old with alopecia areata. Some clones in this sample may be carry-over from other donors' samples.

This clonotype turned up a few times. The chain joins TRBV6-5 to TRBJ2-1, with D uncertain. CDR3 length: 14 amino acids. V shed 4 bases and J shed 8 bases, with 15 bases lying between them. The germline V gene has CDR1 MNHEY and CDR2 SVGAGI. The CDR3 here is CASSWRPGPDEQFF. The CDR3 region has the DNA TGTGCCAGCAGTTGGCGTCCGGGCCCGGATGAGCAGTTCTTC.

The V call is TRBV11-1, the J call TRBJ2-5; D is unclear. Germline CDR1 and CDR2: SGHAT and FQDESV (reference sequence). Trimming took 6 bases from V and 6 from J, leaving 8 bases between them. The CDR3 is 11 amino acids. The CDR3 DNA follows: TGTGCCAGCAGGACCCAGAAGACCCAGTACTTC. Translating gives CASRTQKTQYF.

This clonotype was observed a few times. The rearrangement links TRBV7-7 to TRBJ2-4, with 7 bases aligning to TRBD2. V trimming: 5 bases; J trimming: 8 bases; junction bases outside the gene matches: 6. CDR3 size: 13 residues. Per germline, CDR1 SSHAT and CDR2 FNYEAQ (reference sequence). This chain's CDR3 is CASSLNLADIQYF. CDR3 nucleotide sequence: TGTGCCAGCAGCCTGAACCTAGCGGACATTCAGTACTTC. Using reference TRBV7-7 and TRBJ2-4 for the parts outside the CDR3, the full variable domain is GAGVSQSPRYKVTKRGQDVTLRCDPISSHATLYWYQQALGQGPEFLTYFNYEAQPDKSGLPSDRFSAERPEGSISTLTIQRTEQRDSAMYRCASSLNLADIQYFGAGTRLSVL.

The chain couples TRBV7-6 to TRBJ2-2; 11 nucleotides align to TRBD1. There are 16 residues in the CDR3. Germline CDR1 SGHVS, CDR2 FNYEAQ. J lost 6 bases, V lost 5 bases, and 8 bases had no gene match. CDR3: CASSPYRDRGSGELFF. The CDR3 DNA is TGTGCCAGCAGCCCCTACCGGGACAGGGGGTCCGGGGAGCTGTTTTTT.

The CDR3 DNA is TGTGCCAGCAGCCAAGGGGCCGCCAGGGGGGCGCTTAACTATGGCTACACCTTC. Encoded protein: CASSQGAARGALNYGYTF. This chain joins TRBV3-1 and TRBJ1-2, with 7 bases that match TRBD1. There are 18 residues in the CDR3. Looked up from germline, CDR1 is LGHDT and CDR2 is YNNKEL (reference sequence). Unmatched junction bases numbered 12, after V lost 1 base and J lost 1 base.

V gene TRBV6-6 combines with J gene TRBJ1-2; 9 nucleotides line up with TRBD1. Germline CDR1 reads MNHNY; CDR2 reads SVGAGI (reference sequence). V lost 10 bases, J lost 8 bases, and 5 bases stayed unmatched. This CDR3 region has 11 residues. The CDR3 DNA is TGTGCCACCAGACAGGGGGACGGCTACACCTTC. Amino acid sequence: CATRQGDGYTF.

The V gene is TRBV4-1, the J gene TRBJ2-1; D is uncertain. The CDR3 runs to 12 residues. CDR1 MGHRA and CDR2 YSYEKL come from the germline V gene. Trimming stripped 5 bases from V and 10 bases from J, with 12 bases between. The CDR3 spells CASSSRHREQFF. CDR3 coding DNA: TGCGCCAGCAGCTCCCGGCATCGGGAGCAGTTCTTC.

This clonotype was seen repeatedly, ten times or more. The chain couples TRBV2 to TRBJ2-2, with 10 bases lining up with TRBD1. The CDR3 runs 15 residues. The germline V gene has CDR1 SNHLY and CDR2 FYNNEI. V was clipped by 5 bases and J by 5 bases; unmatched bases: 5. The CDR3 sequence is CASSRQGAGTGELFF. In nucleotides, the CDR3 is TGTGCCAGCAGTCGACAGGGGGCAGGGACCGGGGAGCTGTTTTTT.

By share of the sample, this clonotype is medium-sized. V gene TRBV2 combines with J gene TRBJ2-1; TRBD2 might be the D (5 bases). V was trimmed by 5 bases and J by 7 bases, leaving 12 bases between them. The germline CDR1 and CDR2 sequences are SNHLY and FYNNEI. This CDR3 has 13 residues. The CDR3 DNA reads as TGTGCCAGCAGTTGGACTGTCGGAAATGAGCAGTTCTTC. Translated: CASSWTVGNEQFF.

A few counts support this clonotype. This rearrangement joins TRBV21-1 to TRBJ2-3; the D call in the table, TRBD1, was not verified against the DNA. TRBV21-1 is noted as a pseudogene. CDR3 length: 13 amino acids. In DNA, the CDR3 is TGTGCCAGCATCGACAGTTACACAGATACGCAGTATTTT. Protein: CASIDSYTDTQYF.

CDR3 protein: CASSYSGTLGTEQYF. CDR3 nucleotides: TGTGCCAGCAGTTACTCGGGGACCCTAGGGACCGAGCAGTACTTC. This chain joins TRBV6-5 and TRBJ2-7; the D gene could be TRBD1 or TRBD2 (5 bases each). CDR3 size: 15 residues. Trimming removed 0 bases at V and 6 bases at J, with 15 bases between. Germline V gives CDR1 MNHEY, CDR2 SVGAGI.

This clonotype was observed a few times. This chain connects TRBV5-5 to TRBJ2-2, with D uncertain. V dropped 3 bases and J dropped 5 bases, with 8 bases sitting between them. The CDR3 length is 13 residues. The germline V gene has CDR1 SGHKS and CDR2 YYEKEE (reference sequence). CDR3 sequence (DNA): TGTGCCAGCAGCTCCGGTGTGACCGGGGAGCTGTTTTTT. Protein: CASSSGVTGELFF.

In its sample, this clonotype was seen a few times. The chain links TRBV12-3 or TRBV12-4 to TRBJ2-1; 8 positions match TRBD2. The CDR3 totals 16 residues. V lost 2 bases and J lost 5; bases outside the gene matches: 8. The CDR3 bases are TGTGCCAGCAGTTTAAGGGTGCTAGCGGGCCACAATGAGCAGTTCTTC. Encoded protein: CASSLRVLAGHNEQFF.

In this sample, this clonotype turned up a few times. J is TRBJ2-5 and V is TRBV12-3 or TRBV12-4; 7 bases are shared with TRBD1. The CDR3 is made up of 13 amino acids. V lost 6 bases to trimming and J lost 3 bases; unmatched junction nucleotides: 4. CDR3 in DNA: TGTGCCAGCAGCCAGACAGGGAAAGAGACCCAGTACTTC. The encoded protein is CASSQTGKETQYF.

The chain couples TRBV20-1 to TRBJ2-1; 10 bases align to TRBD2. The CDR3 extends over 15 amino acids. Germline CDR1 is DFQATT and CDR2 is SNEGSKA (reference sequence). V shed 6 bases and J 7 bases; nucleotides not matched to a gene: 12. Here the CDR3 DNA reads TGCAGTGCCGAGGTTAGCGGGAGGCTCTTTAATGAGCAGTTCTTC. Protein: CSAEVSGRLFNEQFF.

This clonotype was counted many times. The rearrangement uses TRBV30 and TRBJ1-4; D ambiguous. The CDR3 has 12 amino acids. In germline, CDR1 is GTSNPN, CDR2 SVGIG (reference sequence). Trimming took 3 bases from V and 4 from J, leaving 6 bases between them. CDR3 coding DNA: TGTGCCTGGAGGACTTATAATGAAAAACTGTTTTTT. Protein sequence: CAWRTYNEKLFF.

The chain links TRBV12-3 or TRBV12-4 to TRBJ2-1; D not certain. CDR3 length equals 11 residues. Deletions cut 6 bases from V and 4 bases from J, with 4 bases between. As DNA, the CDR3 is TGTGCCAGCAGCGAATACAATGAGCAGTTCTTC. It encodes CASSEYNEQFF.

This chain uses TRBV19 with TRBJ2-1; D is undetermined. Germline CDR1 and CDR2: LNHDA and SQIVND (reference sequence). Trimming shortened V by 6 bases and J by 2 bases, and 14 bases separated the two germline ends. This CDR3 has 15 residues. The CDR3 DNA follows: TGTGCCAGTAGGACCTCAGAGCTAGCCTACAATGAGCAGTTCTTC. Protein: CASRTSELAYNEQFF. Variable domain in full (rest from reference TRBV19 and TRBJ2-1): DGGITQSPKYLFRKEGQNVTLSCEQNLNHDAMYWYRQDPGQGLRLIYYSQIVNDFQKGDIAEGYSVSREKKESFPLTVTSAQKNPTAFYLCASRTSELAYNEQFFGPGTRLTVL.

The chain employs TRBV28 and TRBJ2-7; 9 nucleotides match TRBD2. This CDR3 has 15 amino acids. Germline V gives CDR1 MDHEN, CDR2 SYDVKM. V lost 7 bases and J lost 5; bases outside the gene matches: 12. CDR3 nucleotide sequence: TGTGCCAGCATCTTAGCGGGAGCGGCGAGAAACGAGCAGTACTTC. It is translated as CASILAGAARNEQYF.

This clonotype appeared many times. The CDR3 DNA follows: TGCAGTGCTAGTGGCGGGAGGGCCGGTGGTGAGCAGTTCTTC. Its translation is CSASGGRAGGEQFF. The gene calls are TRBV20-1 and TRBJ2-1, with 9 bases matching TRBD2. This CDR3 comprises 14 residues. CDR1 is DFQATT, CDR2 SNEGSKA, per germline (reference sequence). Trimming removed 3 bases from V and 9 bases from J; junction bases left unmatched: 9.